A selection of T cell receptor beta chains follows, all from one sample in a study of shared clonotypes between healthy human individuals. Measured with immunoSEQ multiplex PCR; TCRdb has only the in-frame clones, and not every one. Of roughly 1,100,000 clones detected, about 75% appear once; the ten largest clones hold 1.4%. The sample was memory CD4+ T cells sorted from blood. All receptors come from a man aged 18 to 30 in good health. Both conserved end residues are part of each CDR3. The D gene is left open where the match is weak. Part of the rows lack a size; the others show once, few, many or a class for expanded clones.

V	D	J	size	CDR3	DNA
TRBV6-1	TRBD1	TRBJ2-2	-	CASSEGTGVRTGELFF	TGTGCCAGCAGTGAAGGGACAGGGGTTCGCACCGGGGAGCTGTTTTTT
TRBV4-1	-	TRBJ2-1	-	CASSQVWRGSYNEQFF	TGCGCCAGCAGCCAAGTATGGAGGGGCTCCTACAATGAGCAGTTCTTC
TRBV5-5	TRBD2	TRBJ2-7	once	CASSLSGGDGYEQYF	TGTGCCAGCAGCTTGTCTGGGGGGGACGGCTACGAGCAGTACTTC
TRBV28	TRBD1	TRBJ2-7	-	CASSLTQDRVWYF	TGTGCCAGCAGTCTAACGCAAGACAGGGTCTGGTACTTC
TRBV29-1	TRBD1	TRBJ1-1	-	CSVGQGRTEAFF	TGCAGCGTAGGACAGGGGCGGACTGAAGCTTTCTTT
TRBV10-3	-	TRBJ1-4	many	CAISDSGVEKLFF	TGTGCCATCAGTGACTCAGGGGTTGAAAAACTGTTTTTT
TRBV7-9	TRBD1	TRBJ2-7	-	CASSRQGREQYF	TGTGCCAGCAGCCGACAGGGACGGGAGCAGTACTTC
TRBV7-6	-	TRBJ1-5	-	CASSPSEGNQPQHF	TGTGCCAGCAGCCCCAGTGAGGGCAATCAGCCCCAGCATTTT
TRBV10-2	TRBD2	TRBJ2-1	-	CASSVTSGSSEQFF	TGCGCCAGCAGTGTGACTAGCGGGAGTAGTGAGCAGTTCTTC
TRBV6-5	TRBD1	TRBJ1-6	few	CASGTGDSPLHF	TGTGCCAGCGGGACAGGAGATTCACCCCTCCACTTT
TRBV6-1	-	TRBJ2-7	few	CASSGQLSSYEQYF	TGTGCCAGCAGTGGACAGCTTTCTTCCTACGAGCAGTACTTC
TRBV18	-	TRBJ1-1	-	CASSPPVKGSLEAFF	TGTGCCAGCTCACCACCCGTCAAGGGGTCGCTCGAAGCTTTCTTT
TRBV7-6	-	TRBJ2-2	few	CASSLHPGPGELFF	TGTGCCAGCAGCTTACACCCCGGTCCCGGGGAGCTGTTTTTT
TRBV6-5	-	TRBJ1-6	-	CASMGRTSYNSPLHF	TGTGCCAGCATGGGCCGGACCAGCTATAATTCACCCCTCCACTTT
TRBV2	-	TRBJ2-2	-	CASSEFTPGELFF	TGTGCCAGCAGTGAATTCACCCCCGGGGAGCTGTTTTTT
TRBV4-2	TRBD1	TRBJ2-7	-	CASSQETGVGEQYF	TGTGCCAGCAGCCAAGAGACAGGGGTTGGCGAGCAGTACTTC
TRBV9	TRBD1	TRBJ2-5	-	CASSVETGAQETQYF	TGTGCCAGCAGCGTAGAAACAGGGGCGCAAGAGACCCAGTACTTC
TRBV30	-	TRBJ2-7	-	CAWRGALGRTYEQYF	TGTGCCTGGAGGGGCGCGTTAGGCCGGACCTACGAGCAGTACTTC